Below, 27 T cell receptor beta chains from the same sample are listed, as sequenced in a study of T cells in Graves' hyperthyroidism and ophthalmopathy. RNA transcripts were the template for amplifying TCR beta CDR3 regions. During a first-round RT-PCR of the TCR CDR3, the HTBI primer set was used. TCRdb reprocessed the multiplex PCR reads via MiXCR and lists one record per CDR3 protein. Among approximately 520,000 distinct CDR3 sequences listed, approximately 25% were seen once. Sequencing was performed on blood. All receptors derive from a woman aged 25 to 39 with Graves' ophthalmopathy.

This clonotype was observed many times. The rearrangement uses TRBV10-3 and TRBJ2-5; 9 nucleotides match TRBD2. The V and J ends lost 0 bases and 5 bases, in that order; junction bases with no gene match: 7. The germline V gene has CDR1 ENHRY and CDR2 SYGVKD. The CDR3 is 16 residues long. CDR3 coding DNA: TGTGCCATCAGTGAGTCCCGAGCGGGGGGACACGAGACCCAGTACTTC. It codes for CAISESRAGGHETQYF.

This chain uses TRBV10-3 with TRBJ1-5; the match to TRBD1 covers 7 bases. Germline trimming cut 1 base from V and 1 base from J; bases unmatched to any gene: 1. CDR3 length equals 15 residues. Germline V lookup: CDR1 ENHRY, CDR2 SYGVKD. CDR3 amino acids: CAISEWGQSNQPQHF. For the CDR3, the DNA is TGTGCCATCAGTGAGTGGGGACAGAGCAATCAGCCCCAGCATTTT.

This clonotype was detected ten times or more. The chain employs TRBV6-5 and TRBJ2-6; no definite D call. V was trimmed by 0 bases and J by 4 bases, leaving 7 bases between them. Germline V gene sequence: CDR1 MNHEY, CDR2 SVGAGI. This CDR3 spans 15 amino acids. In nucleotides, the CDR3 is TGTGCCAGCAGTTACTCGGGCTACGGGGCCAACGTCCTGACTTTC. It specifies CASSYSGYGANVLTF.

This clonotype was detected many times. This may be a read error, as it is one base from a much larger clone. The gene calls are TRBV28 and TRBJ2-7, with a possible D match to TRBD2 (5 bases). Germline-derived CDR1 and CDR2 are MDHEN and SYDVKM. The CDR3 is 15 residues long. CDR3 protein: CASSLLEAFRYGQYF. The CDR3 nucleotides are TGTGCCAGCAGTTTATTGGAGGCTTTCCGCTACGGGCAGTACTTC.

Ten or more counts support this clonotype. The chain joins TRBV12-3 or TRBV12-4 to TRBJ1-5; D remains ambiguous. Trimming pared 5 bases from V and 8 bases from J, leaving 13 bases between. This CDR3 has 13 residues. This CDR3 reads CASSPRTREPQHF. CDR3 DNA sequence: TGTGCCAGCAGTCCGCGTACACGGGAGCCCCAGCATTTT.

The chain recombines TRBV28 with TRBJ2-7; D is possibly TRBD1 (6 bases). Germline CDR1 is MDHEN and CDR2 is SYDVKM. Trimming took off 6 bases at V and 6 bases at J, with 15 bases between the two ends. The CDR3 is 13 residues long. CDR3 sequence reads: CASSRGQTGEQYF. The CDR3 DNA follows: TGTGCCAGCAGCCGTGGACAGACGGGCGAGCAGTACTTC.

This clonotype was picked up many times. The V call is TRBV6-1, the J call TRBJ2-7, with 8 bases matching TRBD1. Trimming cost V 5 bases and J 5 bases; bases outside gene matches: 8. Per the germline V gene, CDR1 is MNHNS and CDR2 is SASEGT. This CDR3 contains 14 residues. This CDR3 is CASSPRQGSNEQYF. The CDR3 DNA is TGTGCCAGCAGTCCGCGACAGGGGAGCAACGAGCAGTACTTC.

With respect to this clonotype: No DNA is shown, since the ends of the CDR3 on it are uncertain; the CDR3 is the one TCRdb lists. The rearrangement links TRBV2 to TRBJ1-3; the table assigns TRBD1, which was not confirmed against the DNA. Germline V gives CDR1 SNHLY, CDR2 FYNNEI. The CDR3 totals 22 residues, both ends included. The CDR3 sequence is CASSETGTAFFGQGTSGNTIYF.

Written as DNA, the CDR3 is TGCAGTGCTAGGAAGGTGGACGAGCAGTACTTC. Its protein is CSARKVDEQYF. The gene calls are TRBV20-1 and TRBJ2-7; D is unresolved. The CDR3 runs to 11 residues. With 3 bases removed from V and 5 bases from J, the gap between germline ends came to 8 bases. Germline lookup yields CDR1 DFQATT and CDR2 SNEGSKA (reference sequence).

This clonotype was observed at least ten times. The CDR3 nucleotides are TGCGCCAGCAGCCAAGCACCGGGACGACGGGATGGCTACACCTTC. Its protein is CASSQAPGRRDGYTF. This chain joins TRBV4-1 and TRBJ1-2; tentative D call: TRBD1 (5 bases). The V and J ends lost 1 base and 6 bases respectively, with 15 bases between them. In germline, CDR1 is MGHRA, CDR2 YSYEKL. This CDR3 has 15 residues.

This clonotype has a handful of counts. DNA for the CDR3: TGCGCCAGCAGCTCGTCCGGGACAGGGGTAATAGAGACCCAGTACTTC. Amino acid sequence: CASSSSGTGVIETQYF. The chain has TRBV5-1 and TRBJ2-5; 10 bases agree with TRBD1. Germline CDR1 is SGHRS and CDR2 is YFSETQ. J lost 4 bases, V lost 3 bases, and 9 bases had no gene match. The CDR3 contains 16 residues.

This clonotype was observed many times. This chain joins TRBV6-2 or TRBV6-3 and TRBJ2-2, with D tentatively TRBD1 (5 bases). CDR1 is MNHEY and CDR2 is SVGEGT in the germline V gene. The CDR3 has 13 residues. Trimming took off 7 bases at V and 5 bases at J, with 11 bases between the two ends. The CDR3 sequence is CASNHRQTGELFF. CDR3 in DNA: TGTGCCAGCAACCACAGGCAGACCGGGGAGCTGTTTTTT.

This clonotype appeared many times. The CDR3 DNA reads TGTGCCATACCTCGGGGGACAGCCTCCTCGAACACTGAAGCTTTCTTT. It encodes CAIPRGTASSNTEAFF. The V gene is TRBV12-3 or TRBV12-4, the J gene TRBJ1-1; 7 bases are a match to TRBD1. After removal of 10 bases from V and 1 base from J, the junction contained 15 bases not matched to a gene. CDR3 size: 16 residues.

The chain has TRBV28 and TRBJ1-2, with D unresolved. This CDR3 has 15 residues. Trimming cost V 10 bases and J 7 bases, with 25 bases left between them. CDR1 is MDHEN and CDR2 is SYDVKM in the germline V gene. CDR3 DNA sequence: TGTGCCACCTTACCACCCGGGAGGGAGGAGAGTGGCTACACCTTC. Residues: CATLPPGREESGYTF.

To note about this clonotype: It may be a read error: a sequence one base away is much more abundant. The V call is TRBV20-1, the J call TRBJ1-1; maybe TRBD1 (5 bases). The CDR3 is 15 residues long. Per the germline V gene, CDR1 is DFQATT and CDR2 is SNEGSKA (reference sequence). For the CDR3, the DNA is TGCAGTGCTCCTGGACTTACCGGGGGGAACACTGAAGCTTGCTTT. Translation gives CSAPGLTGGNTEACF.

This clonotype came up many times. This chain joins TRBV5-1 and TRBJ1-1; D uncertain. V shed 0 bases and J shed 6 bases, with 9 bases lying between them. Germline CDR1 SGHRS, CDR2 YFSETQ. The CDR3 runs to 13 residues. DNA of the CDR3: TGCGCCAGCAGCTTGGACGGTCCACCTGAAGCTTTCTTT. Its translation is CASSLDGPPEAFF.

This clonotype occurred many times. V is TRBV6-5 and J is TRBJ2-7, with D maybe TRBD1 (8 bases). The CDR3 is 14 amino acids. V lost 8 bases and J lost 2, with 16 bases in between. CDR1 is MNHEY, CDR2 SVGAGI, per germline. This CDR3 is CASLRTGTTYEQYF. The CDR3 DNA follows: TGTGCCAGCCTTCGGACAGGGACTACCTACGAGCAGTACTTC.

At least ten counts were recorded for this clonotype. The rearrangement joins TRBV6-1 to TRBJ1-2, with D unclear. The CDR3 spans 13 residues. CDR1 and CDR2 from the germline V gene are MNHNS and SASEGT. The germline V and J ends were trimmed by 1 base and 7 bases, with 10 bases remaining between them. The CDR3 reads CASSEVREGGYTF. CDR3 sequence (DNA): TGTGCCAGCAGTGAAGTCCGGGAAGGTGGCTACACCTTC.

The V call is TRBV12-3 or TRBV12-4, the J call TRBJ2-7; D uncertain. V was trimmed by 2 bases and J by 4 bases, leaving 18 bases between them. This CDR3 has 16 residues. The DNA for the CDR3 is TGTGCCAGCAGTTTACACCAGGAATTGGTAGGTTACGAGCAGTACTTC. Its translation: CASSLHQELVGYEQYF.

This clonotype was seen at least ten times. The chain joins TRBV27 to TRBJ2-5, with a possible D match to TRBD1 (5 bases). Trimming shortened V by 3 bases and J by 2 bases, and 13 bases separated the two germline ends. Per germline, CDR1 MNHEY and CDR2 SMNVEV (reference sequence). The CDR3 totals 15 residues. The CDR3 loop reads CASSFRQTVQETQYF. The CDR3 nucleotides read TGTGCCAGCAGTTTCCGACAGACAGTGCAAGAGACCCAGTACTTC.

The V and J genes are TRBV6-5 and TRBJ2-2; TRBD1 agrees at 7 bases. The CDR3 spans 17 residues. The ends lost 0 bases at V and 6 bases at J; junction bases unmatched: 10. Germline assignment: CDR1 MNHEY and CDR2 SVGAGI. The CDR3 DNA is TGTGCCAGCAGTTACTCGAGACCGGTGACAGGGTCCGGGGAGCTGTTTTTT. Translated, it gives CASSYSRPVTGSGELFF.

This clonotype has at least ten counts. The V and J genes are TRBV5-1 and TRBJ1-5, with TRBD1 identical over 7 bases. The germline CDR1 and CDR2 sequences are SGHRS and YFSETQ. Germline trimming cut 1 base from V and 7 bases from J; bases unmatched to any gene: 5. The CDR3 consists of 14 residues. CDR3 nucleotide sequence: TGCGCCAGCAGCTTGACGCAGGGACAGCAGCCCCAGCATTTT. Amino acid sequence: CASSLTQGQQPQHF.

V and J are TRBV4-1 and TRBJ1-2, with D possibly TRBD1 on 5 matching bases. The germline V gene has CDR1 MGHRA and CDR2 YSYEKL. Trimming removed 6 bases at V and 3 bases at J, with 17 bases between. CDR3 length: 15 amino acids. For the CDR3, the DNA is TGCGCCAGCAGACCGGTCGGGGGATCGGACTATGGCTACACCTTC. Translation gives CASRPVGGSDYGYTF.

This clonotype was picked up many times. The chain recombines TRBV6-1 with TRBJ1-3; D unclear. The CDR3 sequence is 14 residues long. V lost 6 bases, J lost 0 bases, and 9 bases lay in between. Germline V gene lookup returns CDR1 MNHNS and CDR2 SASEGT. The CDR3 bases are TGTGCCAGCAGAGACGCTACCTCTGGAAACACCATATATTTT. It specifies CASRDATSGNTIYF.

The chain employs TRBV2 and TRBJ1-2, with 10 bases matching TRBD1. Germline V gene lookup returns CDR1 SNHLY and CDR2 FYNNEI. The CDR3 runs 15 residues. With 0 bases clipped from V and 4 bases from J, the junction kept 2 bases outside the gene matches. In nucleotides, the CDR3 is TGTGCCAGCAGTGAAGCACGGACAGGGGGCTATGGCTACACCTTC. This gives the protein CASSEARTGGYGYTF.

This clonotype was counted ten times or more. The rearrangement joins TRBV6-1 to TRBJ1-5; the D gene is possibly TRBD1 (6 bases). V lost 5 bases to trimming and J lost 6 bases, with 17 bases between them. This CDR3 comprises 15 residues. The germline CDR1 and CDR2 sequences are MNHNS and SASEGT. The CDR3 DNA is TGTGCCAGCAGTCCCCAGGGAGGGGGTATTCAGCCCCAGCATTTT. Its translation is CASSPQGGGIQPQHF.

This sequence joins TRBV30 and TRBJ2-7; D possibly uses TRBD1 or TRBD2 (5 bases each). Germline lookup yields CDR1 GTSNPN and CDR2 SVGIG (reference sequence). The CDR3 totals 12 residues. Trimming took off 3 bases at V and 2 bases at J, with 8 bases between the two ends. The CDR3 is CAWRGRAYEQYF. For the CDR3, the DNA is TGTGCCTGGAGGGGACGTGCCTACGAGCAGTACTTC.